These 13 T cell receptor beta chains came from one sample sequenced in a study of cytomegalovirus exposure and HLA in healthy donors. PCR primers comprised 60 Vbeta and 13 Jbeta primers. The assay was immunoSEQ multiplex PCR, and TCRdb's table has in-frame clones only and misses some. The sample has 150,000 to 200,000 clones, about 65% seen once. The sequenced sample was PBMCs. Receptor source: a woman younger than 30 in good health and CMV-seropositive.

V is TRBV9 and J is TRBJ1-6; tentative D call: TRBD1 (5 bases). The CDR3 is 18 residues long. The germline CDR1 and CDR2 sequences are SGDLS and YYNGEE. V lost 0 bases, J lost 5 bases, and 18 bases lay in between. This CDR3 is CASSVGLRGFYDNSPLHF. CDR3 nucleotides: TGTGCCAGCAGCGTAGGCCTAAGGGGATTTTATGATAATTCACCCCTCCACTTT.

The chain has TRBV18 and TRBJ2-7; 12 nucleotides agree with TRBD1. The V gene end was trimmed by 2 bases and the J gene end by 5 bases; junction bases not matched to a gene: 4. The germline V gene has CDR1 KGHSH and CDR2 LQKENI. The CDR3 is 15 amino acids. Here the CDR3 reads CASSPLGDRGHEQYF. The CDR3 nucleotides read TGTGCCAGCTCACCATTGGGGGACAGGGGGCACGAGCAGTACTTC.

There are a few counts of this clone. The gene calls are TRBV28 and TRBJ2-7; TRBD2 is a possible D gene (6 bases). The germline gives CDR1 MDHEN, CDR2 SYDVKM. The CDR3 runs to 13 residues. V lost 5 bases and J 7 bases, leaving 15 bases between the germline ends. This CDR3 reads CASSEGTSWEQYF. The DNA for the CDR3 is TGTGCCAGCAGTGAGGGGACTTCGTGGGAGCAGTACTTC.

This chain joins TRBV28 and TRBJ1-6; TRBD1 might be the D (6 bases). The germline V gene encodes CDR1 MDHEN and CDR2 SYDVKM. The CDR3 consists of 16 residues. Trimming cost V 5 bases and J 10 bases, with 21 bases left between them. The DNA for the CDR3 is TGTGCCAGCAGTCCCGACCCACAGGGTACCAGCTCACCCCTCCACTTT. The encoded protein is CASSPDPQGTSSPLHF.

The chain has TRBV19 and TRBJ2-5, with D hard to call. The J call may be in error: the DNA end matches TRBJ2-7 better. This CDR3 contains 13 residues. Germline CDR1 reads LNHDA; CDR2 reads SQIVND (reference sequence). The CDR3 nucleotides read TGTGCCAGTAGTCCCTGTAGTCTCTGCGAGCAGTACTTC. Residues: CASSPCSLCEQYF.

The sample holds a few counts of this clone. The rearrangement uses TRBV2 and TRBJ1-6; TRBD1 might be the D (6 bases). CDR3 length equals 13 residues. Germline V lookup: CDR1 SNHLY, CDR2 FYNNEI. V lost 10 bases, J lost 10 bases, and 17 bases lay in between. The CDR3 nucleotides are TGTGCCACCATAAGGGAGGGGGGCTCACCCCTCCACTTT. It translates to CATIREGGSPLHF.

The V call is TRBV7-9, the J call TRBJ2-3, with D hard to call. The CDR3 contains 13 residues. The ends were cut back, 5 bases at V and 7 bases at J, with 13 bases in the middle. Germline V gives CDR1 SEHNR, CDR2 FQNEAQ (reference sequence). CDR3 bases: TGTGCCAGCAGCCCCGAGGTAGTAAATACGCAGTATTTT. It specifies CASSPEVVNTQYF.

The CDR3 region has the DNA TGTGCCAGCTCACCCGGGACAGGATTTTCCTACGAGCAGTACTTC. This sequence encodes CASSPGTGFSYEQYF. The rearrangement joins TRBV18 to TRBJ2-7; 8 bases agree with TRBD1. CDR1 is KGHSH, CDR2 LQKENI, per germline. The junction had 5 bases not matched to a gene; V was cut back by 3 bases and J by 1 base. The CDR3 is 15 residues long.

This clone was picked up one time. The CDR3 bases are TGTGCCTGGAGCCGGGACAGCGACTACGAGCAGTACTTC. Its translation: CAWSRDSDYEQYF. J is TRBJ2-5 and V is TRBV30, with TRBD1 identical over 7 bases. The assigned J gene may be wrong: the sequence end matches TRBJ2-7 better. Per the germline V gene, CDR1 is GTSNPN and CDR2 is SVGIG (reference sequence). The CDR3 sequence is 13 residues long.

This clone came up once. Other DNA variants within this sample encode the same CDR3. The genes are TRBV5-4 and TRBJ2-5; a weak D match, TRBD2 (5 bases). The CDR3 has 13 residues. V was cut by 4 bases and J by 3 bases, with 10 bases left in between. Germline V gene sequence: CDR1 SGHNT, CDR2 YYREEE (reference sequence). The CDR3: CASSPGLEETQYF. The CDR3 bases are TGTGCCAGCAGCCCCGGACTTGAAGAGACCCAGTACTTC.

The rearrangement joins TRBV5-4 to TRBJ2-1; D is uncertain. The CDR3 covers 14 residues. V dropped 1 base and J dropped 5 bases, with 10 bases sitting between them. Germline CDR1 and CDR2: SGHNT and YYREEE (reference sequence). This CDR3 reads CASSLSGSDNEQFF. The CDR3 DNA is TGTGCCAGCAGCTTGTCCGGGTCCGACAATGAGCAGTTCTTC.

The rearrangement links TRBV18 to TRBJ2-6; D is uncertain. V lost 2 bases, J lost 0 bases, and 8 bases lay in between. This CDR3 is 16 amino acids long. From germline, CDR1 is KGHSH and CDR2 LQKENI. The CDR3 DNA sequence: TGTGCCAGCTCACCAACAACAAACTCTGGGGCCAACGTCCTGACTTTC. Its protein is CASSPTTNSGANVLTF.

This clone was detected a few times. The genes are TRBV7-9 and TRBJ1-5; D unresolved. The CDR3 totals 13 residues. Looked up from germline, CDR1 is SEHNR and CDR2 is FQNEAQ (reference sequence). Trimming cost V 6 bases and J 1 base, with 7 bases left between them. The chain's CDR3 is CASSIMSNQPQHF. The CDR3 bases are TGTGCCAGCAGTATTATGAGCAATCAGCCCCAGCATTTT.